A single TCR beta chain is shown here with its context. Its cognate antigen is unknown. The CDR3 loop spans 13 amino acids. Trimming pared 6 bases from V and 2 bases from J, leaving 9 bases between. Per the germline V gene, CDR1 is SGHKS and CDR2 is YYEKEE (reference sequence). This entry comes from a study of T-cell reconstitution after alpha-beta-depleted transplantation in children. General observations from the study: Most T-cell counts and diversity one year after the transplant came from T cells that were newly produced. There were some patients whose high TCRbeta diversity at day 60 came from surviving recipient T cells and thymic progenitors.

Researchers prepared the TCRbeta library using unique molecular identifiers, the study reports. TCRdb called the PCR reads again in MiXCR, with one record for every CDR3 protein. The table shows 530,000 or so distinct CDR3 sequences, with 20% to 30% occurring only once. This sequence originates from a boy in the first two years of life with Wiskott-Aldrich syndrome, due to receive a stem cell transplant. The sequencing used PBMCs, collected before TCRalphabeta/CD19-depleted stem cell transplant. This rearrangement joins TRBV5-5 to TRBJ2-1; D is unclear. CDR3 residues: CASIRVPYNEQFF. The CDR3 DNA reads as TGTGCCAGCATTCGAGTCCCCTACAATGAGCAGTTCTTC.